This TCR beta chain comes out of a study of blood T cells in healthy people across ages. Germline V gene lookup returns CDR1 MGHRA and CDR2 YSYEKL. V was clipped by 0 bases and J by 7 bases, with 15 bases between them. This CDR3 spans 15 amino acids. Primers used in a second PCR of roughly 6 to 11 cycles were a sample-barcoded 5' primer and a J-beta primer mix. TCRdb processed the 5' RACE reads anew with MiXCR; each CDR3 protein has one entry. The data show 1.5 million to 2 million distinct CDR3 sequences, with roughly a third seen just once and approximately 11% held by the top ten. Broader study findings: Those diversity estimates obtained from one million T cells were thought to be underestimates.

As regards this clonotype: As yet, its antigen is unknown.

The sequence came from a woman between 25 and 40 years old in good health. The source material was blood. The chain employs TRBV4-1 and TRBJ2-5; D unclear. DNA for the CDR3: TGCGCCAGCAGCCAAGATTCGGTAGCCCCGGGGACCCAGTACTTC. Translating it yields CASSQDSVAPGTQYF.